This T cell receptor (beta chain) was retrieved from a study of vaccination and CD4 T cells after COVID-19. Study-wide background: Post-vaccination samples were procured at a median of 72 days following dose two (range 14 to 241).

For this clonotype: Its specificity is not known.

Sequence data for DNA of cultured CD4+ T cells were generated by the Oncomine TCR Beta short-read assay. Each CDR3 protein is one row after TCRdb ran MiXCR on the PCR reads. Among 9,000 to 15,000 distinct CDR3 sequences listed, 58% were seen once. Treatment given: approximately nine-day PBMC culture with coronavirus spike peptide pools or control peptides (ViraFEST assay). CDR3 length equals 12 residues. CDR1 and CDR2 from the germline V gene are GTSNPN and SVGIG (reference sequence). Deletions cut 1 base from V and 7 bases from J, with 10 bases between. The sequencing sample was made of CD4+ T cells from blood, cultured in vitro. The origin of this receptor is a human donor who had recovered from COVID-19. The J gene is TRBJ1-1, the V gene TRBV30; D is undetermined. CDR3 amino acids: CAWSGPRVEAFF. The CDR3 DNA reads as TGTGCCTGGAGTGGGCCACGAGTTGAAGCTTTCTTT. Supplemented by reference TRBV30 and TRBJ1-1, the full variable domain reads SQTIHQWPATLVQPVGSPLSLECTVEGTSNPNLYWYRQAAGRGLQLLFYSVGIGQISSEVPQNLSASRPQDRQFILSSKKLLLSDSGFYLCAWSGPRVEAFFGQGTRLTVV.